This TCR beta chain came from a study of cytomegalovirus exposure and HLA in healthy donors. Primers for the PCR totalled 60 Vbeta and 13 Jbeta. In the original workflow: Around 80 million unique TCR beta chains, roughly 11 million of them shared, were counted by a later analysis. Only in-frame clones appear in the TCRdb table, and some are missing; sequencing was by immunoSEQ multiplex PCR. The DNA gave D and trimming, while V, J and clone size come from that table. The sample consists of roughly 150,000 clones, roughly 70% of them appearing once. Trimming took off 2 bases at V and 0 bases at J, with 9 bases between the two ends. The CDR3 has 15 residues. CDR1 is SGDLS and CDR2 is YYNGEE in the germline V gene.

This clonotype originated in a man aged 25 to 40 in good health and CMV-seronegative. Sample: PBMCs. The chain carries TRBV9 and TRBJ2-1; possibly TRBD1 for D (5 bases). The CDR3 region has the DNA TGTGCCAGCAGCGTGGACACAAGCTCCTACAATGAGCAGTTCTTC. It translates to CASSVDTSSYNEQFF.